A single sample is the source of the 2 T cell receptor beta chains below, sequenced in a study of blood T cell repertoires in COVID-19. Libraries were prepared by immunoSEQ multiplex PCR; TCRdb keeps only in-frame clonotypes and omits some of them. Altogether hundreds of thousands of clones are present, approximately 90% being singletons, with the ten largest covering 0.95% to 1.3%. Sequenced sample: PBMCs or T cells enriched from blood (not recorded which). These receptors originate from a man between 25 and 39 years old who had recovered from COVID-19.

The rearrangement uses TRBV28 and TRBJ2-1; D is possibly TRBD2 (6 bases). V was shortened by 5 bases and J by 11 bases, with 13 bases between the two germline ends. The CDR3 is 12 amino acids. Germline V CDR1 and CDR2: MDHEN, SYDVKM. The CDR3 nucleotides are TGTGCCAGCAGTCGACCGGGGGACCAGCAGTTCTTC. Translating it yields CASSRPGDQQFF. The entire variable domain, with the rest obtained from reference TRBV28 and TRBJ2-1, is as follows: DVKVTQSSRYLVKRTGEKVFLECVQDMDHENMFWYRQDPGLGLRLIYFSYDVKMKEKGDIPEGYSVSREKKERFSLILESASTNQTSMYLCASSRPGDQQFFGPGTRLTVL.

V usage is TRBV7-9 and J usage is TRBJ2-7; D might be TRBD2 (5 bases). V was cut by 0 bases and J by 6 bases, with 9 bases left in between. The CDR3 is made up of 13 amino acids. CDR1 is SEHNR and CDR2 is FQNEAQ in the germline V gene (reference sequence). As DNA, the CDR3 is TGTGCCAGCAGCTTAGCGGAGGAGAGCGAGCAGTACTTC. This sequence encodes CASSLAEESEQYF.